These 9 T cell receptor beta chains came from one sample sequenced in a study of blood T cell repertoires in COVID-19. Here immunoSEQ multiplex PCR was the method, and the copy in TCRdb shows in-frame clones only, minus some. The repertoire holds fewer than 350,000 clones, with roughly nine tenths as singletons. Sequences were obtained from peripheral blood. The receptor set was obtained from a young woman with COVID-19, enrolled during active disease.

This clone was observed once. The chain joins TRBV6-5 to TRBJ2-3; 9 bases match TRBD1. Germline V gives CDR1 MNHEY, CDR2 SVGAGI. V shed 2 bases and J 5 bases; nucleotides not matched to a gene: 5. The CDR3 is 15 residues long. The CDR3 sequence: CASSYGTGYGDTQYF. The CDR3 nucleotides are TGTGCCAGCAGTTACGGGACAGGGTATGGAGATACGCAGTATTTT.

This clone was detected only a few times. The rearrangement joins TRBV19 to TRBJ1-6; the D is unclear. This CDR3 has 15 amino acids. The germline V gene encodes CDR1 LNHDA and CDR2 SQIVND (reference sequence). Trimming removed 6 bases from V and 6 bases from J, with 15 bases in between. This CDR3 is CASRFEEPGNSPLHF. CDR3 nucleotide sequence: TGTGCCAGTAGGTTCGAGGAGCCGGGTAATTCACCCCTCCACTTT.

V gene TRBV4-2 combines with J gene TRBJ1-1; 9 bases are a match to TRBD1. The length of the CDR3 is 16 residues. The V gene end was trimmed by 1 base and the J gene end by 4 bases; junction bases not matched to a gene: 7. Looked up from germline, CDR1 is LGHNA and CDR2 is YNFKEQ. CDR3 region: CASSQGPGQGPTEAFF. For the CDR3, the DNA is TGTGCCAGCAGCCAAGGGCCCGGACAGGGGCCCACTGAAGCTTTCTTT.

V and J are TRBV3-1 (or the pseudogene TRBV3-2) and TRBJ2-2; 14 bases match TRBD2. From germline, CDR1 is LGHDT and CDR2 YNNKEL (reference sequence). V shed 4 bases, J shed 4 bases, and the junction held 8 bases outside the gene matches. The length of the CDR3 is 18 residues. The CDR3 is CASSPRLAGGPGTGELFF. CDR3 nucleotides: TGTGCCAGCAGCCCACGACTAGCGGGGGGGCCGGGCACCGGGGAGCTGTTTTTT.

This chain's CDR3 is CASSMTGVTNEKLFF. DNA for the CDR3: TGTGCCAGCAGCATGACAGGGGTAACTAATGAAAAACTGTTTTTT. The chain uses TRBV7-8 and TRBJ1-4; 8 bases are shared with TRBD1. The junction had 3 bases not matched to a gene; V was cut back by 5 bases and J by 1 base. The CDR3 covers 15 residues. Germline assignment: CDR1 SGHVS and CDR2 FQNEAQ.

The chain combines TRBV6-5 with TRBJ1-1; D perhaps matches TRBD1 (6 bases). The CDR3 loop spans 14 amino acids. Germline CDR1 reads MNHEY; CDR2 reads SVGAGI. The DNA of the CDR3 is TGTGCGGGTACGGGGGGCAGACGGAACACTGAAGCTTTCTTT. Translated, it gives CAGTGGRRNTEAFF.

The V gene is TRBV28, the J gene TRBJ2-7; the match to TRBD1 covers 9 bases. The germline V gene has CDR1 MDHEN and CDR2 SYDVKM. J gave up 4 bases and V 6 bases, and 10 bases lay outside the gene matches. The CDR3 loop spans 15 amino acids. DNA of the CDR3: TGTGCCAGCAGCCTTACCGGGACAGGGTCGTACGAGCAGTACTTC. Translated, it gives CASSLTGTGSYEQYF.

The chain employs TRBV2 and TRBJ2-7, with D possibly matching TRBD1 (5 bases). There are 14 residues in the CDR3. V dropped 7 bases and J dropped 0 bases, with 13 bases sitting between them. Per the germline V gene, CDR1 is SNHLY and CDR2 is FYNNEI. This CDR3 is CASTSETVSYEQYF. The DNA for the CDR3 is TGTGCCAGCACCAGCGAGACAGTCTCCTACGAGCAGTACTTC.

The V gene is TRBV14, the J gene TRBJ1-6, with 8 bases fitting TRBD1. Unmatched junction bases numbered 10, after V lost 5 bases and J lost 7 bases. CDR3 length: 16 residues. Germline V gene data show CDR1 as SGHDN and CDR2 as FVKESK. CDR3 residues: CASSALWDRRNSPLHF. CDR3 DNA sequence: TGTGCCAGCAGCGCCCTTTGGGACAGGAGGAATTCACCCCTCCACTTT.